The clone carrying this TCR beta chain was counted many times. The antigen is not known. Quantitative barcoded 5'-RACE was used to prepare TCR beta libraries. TCRdb re-analysed the 5' RACE reads in MiXCR, keeping a single row per CDR3 protein. The sample carries hundreds of thousands of distinct CDR3 sequences, about an eighth recorded once. This entry belongs to a study of CD8 T cells in ankylosing spondylitis. General observations from the study: Typical of ankylosing spondylitis blood, it appeared, was a TCR beta motif of seven to nine highly homologous variants.

Between the trimmed V and J ends, which lost 1 base and 10 bases, there was a span of 2 bases. Per the germline V gene, CDR1 is SGHTA and CDR2 is FQGNSA. There are 11 residues in the CDR3. The clonotype was recovered from a male donor with ankylosing spondylitis. Sequenced input: blood, either unsorted or a sorted T cell fraction (not recorded which). The chain links TRBV7-2 to TRBJ1-6, with D uncertain. CDR3: CASSLESPLHF. DNA of the CDR3: TGTGCCAGCAGCTTAGAATCACCCCTCCACTTT. Supplemented by reference TRBV7-2 and TRBJ1-6, the full variable domain reads GAGVSQSPSNKVTEKGKDVELRCDPISGHTALYWYRQSLGQGLEFLIYFQGNSAPDKSGLPSDRFSAERTGGSVSTLTIQRTQQEDSAVYLCASSLESPLHFGNGTRLTVT.